This T cell receptor beta chain came from a study of T cells after posttransplantation cyclophosphamide. A marrow graft followed busulfan-fludarabine conditioning, with cyclophosphamide on days +3 and +4. This clone has at least ten counts. The method was immunoSEQ multiplex PCR; TCRdb's version includes in-frame clones alone and lacks a portion of them. Singletons are absent from the sample, which has thousands of clones. The CDR3 length is 15 residues. In germline, CDR1 is SNHLY, CDR2 FYNNEI. J was trimmed by 2 bases and V by 2 bases; bases with no gene match: 5. This rearrangement joins TRBV2 to TRBJ2-7, with 8 bases matching TRBD2. Source: PBMCs, taken after allogeneic stem cell transplant with posttransplant cyclophosphamide. This sequence originates from a male patient in his fifties who received an allogeneic stem cell transplant from an unrelated donor, was CMV-positive, and had acute GVHD only. Some T cells may be graft donor cells. The CDR3: CASSELLAATYEQYF. The CDR3 DNA follows: TGTGCCAGCAGTGAATTACTAGCGGCTACCTACGAGCAGTACTTC.